This T cell receptor (beta chain) was recorded in a study of T cell changes during pregnancy in multiple sclerosis. Profiled with immunoSEQ multiplex PCR; TCRdb holds only in-frame clones, not every one. In the table there are approximately 24,000 clones, roughly 86% of which are singletons. Per germline, CDR1 LNHDA and CDR2 SQIVND (reference sequence). CDR3 length: 14 residues. Trimming removed 3 bases from V and 3 bases from J, with 12 bases in between. The V gene is TRBV19, the J gene TRBJ2-7, with D possibly matching TRBD2 (6 bases). The receptor was derived from a female donor in good health, enrolled as a control in a pregnancy study. This specimen consisted of CD4+ T cells from peripheral blood mononuclear cells, obtained in the second trimester of pregnancy. As DNA, the CDR3 is TGTGCCAGTAGTATCGCGGGGCGCGACTACGAGCAGTACTTC. Translated: CASSIAGRDYEQYF.